A selection of T cell receptor beta chains follows, all from one sample in a study of blood T cell repertoires in COVID-19. Data came from immunoSEQ multiplex PCR; TCRdb stores just in-frame clones and leaves some out. The table lists fewer than 300,000 clones, 80% to 95% of them singletons. The sequencing input was PBMCs or T cells enriched from blood (not recorded which). These receptors were obtained from a woman aged 25 to 39 who had recovered from COVID-19. CDR3s include the opening cysteine and the closing phenylalanine or tryptophan. A D gene is named only where the DNA matches it firmly. Where a row states a size, it is once, few, many or the class of an expanded clone; other rows omit it.

>TRBV19|-|TRBJ1-5|-
CASSIGGVSNQPQHF
>TRBV21-1|-|TRBJ1-2|-
CASSNVNHRAVGGYTF
>TRBV11-2|-|TRBJ2-5|TRBD2
CASSSGLAFYQETQYF
>TRBV19|-|TRBJ1-1|-
CASSIEDEESTEAFF
>TRBV19|-|TRBJ2-1|TRBD2
CASSIVPSGDNEQFF
>TRBV28|-|TRBJ1-3|-
CASNQGGAGNTIYF
>TRBV7-3|-|TRBJ1-1|-
CASSLTPNTEAFF
>TRBV24-1|once|TRBJ2-7|-
CATSEGSAYEQYF
>TRBV7-6|few|TRBJ2-5|-
CASSPQDATPVGTQYF
>TRBV30|-|TRBJ1-2|-
CAWSVRGGRGLYGYTF
>TRBV19|-|TRBJ2-7|TRBD2
CASSITSGRVYEQYF
>TRBV4-3|-|TRBJ2-1|-
CASSQAPQGNEQFF
>TRBV4-1|-|TRBJ2-6|-
CASSQASTGRSGANVLTF
>TRBV24-1|-|TRBJ2-5|TRBD1
CATSDPGQGEETQYF
>TRBV24-1|once|TRBJ2-5|TRBD2
CATSDRGRTSGREETQYF
>TRBV19|-|TRBJ2-1|-
CASSKRESGSYNEQFF
>TRBV29-1|-|TRBJ2-5|TRBD1
CSGRDRAMETQYF
>TRBV7-2|-|TRBJ1-6|-
CASSSRGLGSPLHF
>TRBV19|once|TRBJ1-1|-
CASSMKGGTEAFF
>TRBV2|-|TRBJ2-2|TRBD1
CASRPTGVNTGELFF
>TRBV10-3|-|TRBJ1-2|TRBD1
CAISEPGTERFYGYTF
>TRBV9|-|TRBJ2-3|TRBD2
CASSVAGLAGAPRDTQYF
>TRBV19|-|TRBJ1-2|TRBD1
CASRTGAGGSYGYTF
>TRBV7-2|-|TRBJ1-1|-
CASSLAVASIEAFF
>TRBV13|-|TRBJ2-7|TRBD1
CASSPRQGWSYEQYF
>TRBV7-3|-|TRBJ2-1|-
CASSLTQASSYNEQFF
>TRBV7-6|-|TRBJ2-7|TRBD1
CASSLDSGQGGYEQYF
>TRBV3-1/TRBV3-2|-|TRBJ1-1|TRBD1
CASSHRTGMNTEAFF
>TRBV7-9|-|TRBJ1-5|-
CASSLGDIQPQHF
>TRBV7-6|-|TRBJ2-1|TRBD1
CASSLVGTGVSNEQFF
>TRBV27|-|TRBJ2-7|-
CASSLYAGLLPEQYF
>TRBV7-9|-|TRBJ1-5|-
CASSLVGTGVVQPQHF
>TRBV19|few|TRBJ1-4|-
CASSKSEVEKLFF
>TRBV6-5|-|TRBJ1-5|TRBD1
CASSPPGGQPQHF
>TRBV4-3|-|TRBJ2-3|TRBD2
CASSQVASGRRTDTQYF
>TRBV7-2|few|TRBJ2-1|TRBD2
CASSPRLAGGDEQFF
>TRBV18|-|TRBJ1-4|-
CASSPQGVGEKLFF
>TRBV7-2|-|TRBJ2-7|TRBD2
CASSFVEREGVEQYF
>TRBV10-3|-|TRBJ1-3|TRBD1
CAITRTGSGNTIYF
>TRBV4-3|-|TRBJ1-1|TRBD1
CATKNYPTGDTEAFF
>TRBV28|few|TRBJ2-7|TRBD1
CASRKGQGYEQYF
>TRBV4-1|-|TRBJ2-7|-
CASSQDPAITYEQYF
>TRBV28|-|TRBJ1-5|-
CASSSITGQNQPQHF
>TRBV14|-|TRBJ2-7|-
CASSRTRTVSENEQYF
>TRBV7-2|-|TRBJ2-3|TRBD1
CASSLRGTGGTLFTDTQYF
>TRBV5-6|-|TRBJ2-7|-
CASRLSGSFTYEQYF
>TRBV19|-|TRBJ1-4|-
CASSISRAKGEKLFF
>TRBV28|-|TRBJ2-7|-
CASSYSYRVLGYEQYF
>TRBV5-4|-|TRBJ2-1|-
CASSPATNNEQFF
>TRBV9|-|TRBJ2-3|TRBD1
CASSAPRTGVSGDTQYF
>TRBV11-2|-|TRBJ1-4|TRBD1
CASSLGTGNEKLFF
>TRBV3-1/TRBV3-2|-|TRBJ1-5|TRBD1
CASSRQGKNLYQPQHF
>TRBV9|-|TRBJ2-7|-
CASNPGGAAYEQYF
>TRBV3-1/TRBV3-2|-|TRBJ2-7|TRBD2
CASSQSGAGGPYEQYF
>TRBV24-1|-|TRBJ2-3|TRBD2
CATSSAGGTDTQYF
>TRBV9|-|TRBJ2-7|-
CASSVVGQGEQYF
>TRBV4-3|-|TRBJ1-2|-
CASSQGAGTNYGYTF
>TRBV6-5|-|TRBJ1-5|TRBD1
CASSPWTGGDQPQHF
>TRBV29-1|-|TRBJ2-3|TRBD2
CSVTRAGVEDTQYF
>TRBV29-1|-|TRBJ1-2|-
CSLQRSGVNGYTF